This TCR beta chain came from a study of blood T cells in healthy people across ages. V lost 4 bases and J 3 bases, leaving 16 bases between the germline ends. The CDR3 is 15 residues long. Germline V gene data show CDR1 as SGHRS and CDR2 as YFSETQ. Using a J-beta primer mix together with a sample-barcoded 5' primer, a second PCR was run for roughly 7 to 11 cycles. MiXCR, applied by TCRdb to the 5' RACE reads, yields one record per CDR3 protein. The repertoire holds about 1 million distinct CDR3 sequences, with under 55% as singletons. The study drew donors from healthy Caucasian individuals in Russia aged 6 to 90. Total RNA extracted from each sample amounted to at least 6 micrograms.

The chain is built from TRBV5-1 and TRBJ1-1; D is possibly TRBD1 (5 bases). The sample consisted of blood. This clonotype was obtained from a woman aged 60-70 years in good health. The CDR3: CASSPSGEGYTEAFF. The DNA of the CDR3 is TGCGCCAGCAGCCCGTCGGGGGAAGGATACACTGAAGCTTTCTTT. The variable domain in full, completed from reference TRBV5-1 and TRBJ1-1, reads KAGVTQTPRYLIKTRGQQVTLSCSPISGHRSVSWYQQTPGQGLQFLFEYFSETQRNKGNFPGRFSGRQFSNSRSEMNVSTLELGDSALYLCASSPSGEGYTEAFFGQGTRLTVV.